One and the same sample provided the 11 T cell receptor beta chains below, sequenced in a study of cytomegalovirus exposure and HLA in healthy donors. Amplification used 60 Vbeta primers and 13 Jbeta primers. The assay was immunoSEQ multiplex PCR, and TCRdb's table has in-frame clones only and misses some. The table lists a few hundred thousand clones, roughly 81% of them singletons. The sequencing sample was made of PBMCs. These TCRs come from a woman in her forties in good health and CMV-seropositive.

The rearrangement uses TRBV10-3 and TRBJ2-5; D is perhaps TRBD2 (5 bases). The V gene's germline CDR1 is ENHRY and CDR2 SYGVKD. The CDR3 spans 13 residues. Trimming pared 3 bases from V and 6 bases from J, leaving 11 bases between. The CDR3 is CAISEELGQTQYF. The CDR3 DNA reads TGTGCCATCAGTGAAGAACTAGGACAGACCCAGTACTTC.

The gene calls are TRBV6-1 and TRBJ1-2; 7 nucleotides match TRBD1. Trimming at V came to 6 bases and at J to 7 bases, leaving 8 bases not matched to a gene. Germline CDR1 and CDR2: MNHNS and SASEGT. CDR3 length: 13 residues. The CDR3 coding sequence is TGTGCCAGCAGGGGGACAGTTTTCTTTGGCTACACCTTC. Protein: CASRGTVFFGYTF.

The V gene is TRBV6-1, the J gene TRBJ1-3; 9 positions agree with TRBD1. The junction had 12 bases not matched to a gene; V was cut back by 8 bases and J by 7 bases. Germline V gives CDR1 MNHNS, CDR2 SASEGT. This CDR3 is 15 amino acids long. The CDR3 loop is CASGLGQGLGNTIYF. CDR3 bases: TGTGCCAGCGGGCTGGGACAGGGCTTAGGGAACACCATATATTTT.

The chain has TRBV28 and TRBJ1-5; no clear D. The CDR3 consists of 14 residues. Germline CDR1 is MDHEN and CDR2 is SYDVKM. Trimming removed 7 bases from V and 0 bases from J, with 10 bases in between. CDR3: CASTHPYSNQPQHF. The CDR3 DNA is TGTGCCAGCACCCACCCCTATAGCAATCAGCCCCAGCATTTT. Complete variable domain (other parts from reference TRBV28 and TRBJ1-5): DVKVTQSSRYLVKRTGEKVFLECVQDMDHENMFWYRQDPGLGLRLIYFSYDVKMKEKGDIPEGYSVSREKKERFSLILESASTNQTSMYLCASTHPYSNQPQHFGDGTRLSIL.

The chain employs TRBV9 and TRBJ2-3, with 7 bases matching TRBD2. Losses at the gene ends were 9 bases for V and 1 base for J; bases not matched to a gene: 5. CDR1 and CDR2 (germline): SGDLS, YYNGEE. This CDR3 region has 13 residues. The CDR3 DNA sequence: TGTGCCACGGGGGGAGGGGGCACAGATACGCAGTATTTT. Translated: CATGGGGTDTQYF.

The genes are TRBV19 and TRBJ2-3; the match to TRBD2 covers 9 bases. Trimming cost V 7 bases and J 0 bases; bases outside gene matches: 14. The CDR3 runs 18 residues. CDR1 is LNHDA, CDR2 SQIVND, per germline (reference sequence). DNA of the CDR3: TGTGCCAGTACTGGGGGGCTAGCGGGACACCCAAGCACAGATACGCAGTATTTT. Encoded protein: CASTGGLAGHPSTDTQYF.

This clone was observed a few times. The chain joins TRBV18 to TRBJ1-2; D unclear. Germline V lookup: CDR1 KGHSH, CDR2 LQKENI. This CDR3 region has 11 residues. V lost 7 bases and J lost 6, with 9 bases in between. CDR3 nucleotides: TGTGCCAGCTTCGGAGGGAATGGCTACACCTTC. It codes for CASFGGNGYTF.

V gene TRBV27 combines with J gene TRBJ2-7; TRBD1 aligns across 7 bases. Trimming at V came to 6 bases and at J to 3 bases, leaving 5 bases not matched to a gene. The CDR3 sequence is 13 residues long. Germline assignment: CDR1 MNHEY and CDR2 SMNVEV (reference sequence). The CDR3 reads CASSDREYYEQYF. CDR3 coding DNA: TGTGCCAGCAGCGACAGGGAGTACTACGAGCAGTACTTC.

In its sample, this clone was seen a few times. This chain links TRBV7-2 with TRBJ1-4, with a possible D match to TRBD1 (6 bases). Per germline, CDR1 SGHTA and CDR2 FQGNSA. Trimming removed 0 bases from V and 8 bases from J, with 13 bases in between. The length of the CDR3 is 15 residues. The CDR3 bases are TGTGCCAGCAGCTTAGCGGGACAACGAGGGGAAAAACTGTTTTTT. Translation: CASSLAGQRGEKLFF.

This rearrangement joins TRBV7-2 to TRBJ2-7, with 7 bases that match TRBD1. Germline CDR1 is SGHTA and CDR2 is FQGNSA. J was trimmed by 7 bases and V by 6 bases; bases with no gene match: 6. The CDR3 length is 12 residues. CDR3 residues: CASSYDRVEQYF. DNA of the CDR3: TGTGCCAGCAGTTATGACAGGGTTGAGCAGTACTTC.

DNA of the CDR3: TGTGCCAGCAGTTACAGCAGGGTAGATGCTTTCTTT. As protein: CASSYSRVDAFF. The chain joins TRBV6-5 to TRBJ1-1; possible D gene TRBD1, 5 bases. The CDR3 runs 12 residues. Germline V gives CDR1 MNHEY, CDR2 SVGAGI. Trimming removed 2 bases from V and 11 bases from J, with 12 bases in between.